Shown below are 8 T cell receptor beta chains from a single sample sequenced in a study of CD8 T cells in ankylosing spondylitis. TCRdb itself ran the 5' RACE reads through MiXCR, one entry per CDR3 protein. The table shows a few hundred thousand distinct CDR3 sequences, with more than 15% occurring only once. The specimen was blood, either unsorted or a sorted T cell fraction (not recorded which). The receptors stem from a male donor with ankylosing spondylitis or in good health (not recorded which).

This clonotype was observed a handful of times. This sequence joins TRBV5-1 and TRBJ1-1, with a possible D match to TRBD1 (5 bases). The CDR3 has 14 residues. The germline gives CDR1 SGHRS, CDR2 YFSETQ. The V gene lost 0 bases and the J gene lost 1 base, with 7 bases spanning the gap. The CDR3 is CASSLAGPNTEAFF. Written as DNA, the CDR3 is TGCGCCAGCAGCTTGGCAGGGCCGAACACTGAAGCTTTCTTT. The whole variable domain, remainder taken from reference TRBV5-1 and TRBJ1-1, is KAGVTQTPRYLIKTRGQQVTLSCSPISGHRSVSWYQQTPGQGLQFLFEYFSETQRNKGNFPGRFSGRQFSNSRSEMNVSTLELGDSALYLCASSLAGPNTEAFFGQGTRLTVV.

This chain links TRBV5-6 with TRBJ2-1, with D unresolved. V lost 0 bases and J 0 bases, leaving 13 bases between the germline ends. In germline, CDR1 is SGHDT, CDR2 YYEEEE. The CDR3 contains 17 residues. Here the CDR3 DNA reads TGTGCCAGCAGCTTGGATGGCTACCGGAGCTCCTACAATGAGCAGTTCTTC. Residues: CASSLDGYRSSYNEQFF.

This clonotype occurred a few times. The chain employs TRBV12-3 or TRBV12-4 and TRBJ1-1, with TRBD1 identical over 7 bases. The V and J ends lost 5 bases and 5 bases, in that order; junction bases with no gene match: 14. The CDR3 loop spans 16 amino acids. CDR3 protein: CASSLRDRSLSTEAFF. Here the CDR3 DNA reads TGTGCCAGCAGTCTCCGGGACAGAAGTCTGTCGACTGAAGCTTTCTTT.

This clonotype was found many times. This chain uses TRBV15 with TRBJ2-1; 10 positions match TRBD2. This CDR3 has 20 amino acids. The V gene end was trimmed by 0 bases and the J gene end by 6 bases; junction bases not matched to a gene: 17. Germline V lookup: CDR1 LNHNV, CDR2 YYDKDF (reference sequence). Here the CDR3 reads CATSRDRRSRLAGNTNEQFF. The CDR3 DNA reads as TGTGCCACCAGCAGAGATCGGCGCAGCAGACTAGCGGGCAACACCAATGAGCAGTTCTTC.

At least ten counts were recorded for this clonotype. Here the CDR3 DNA reads TGTGCCAGCAGCTCATCCAGCGGGAGGACAGATACGCAGTATTTT. Translation: CASSSSSGRTDTQYF. The genes are TRBV9 and TRBJ2-3; 9 bases map to TRBD2. With 4 bases clipped from V and 3 bases from J, the junction kept 6 bases outside the gene matches. The CDR3 has 15 residues. Per the germline V gene, CDR1 is SGDLS and CDR2 is YYNGEE. Supplemented by reference TRBV9 and TRBJ2-3, the full variable domain reads DSGVTQTPKHLITATGQRVTLRCSPRSGDLSVYWYQQSLDQGLQFLIQYYNGEERAKGNILERFSAQQFPDLHSELNLSSLELGDSALYFCASSSSSGRTDTQYFGPGTRLTVL.

This sequence joins TRBV25-1 and TRBJ1-5, with D maybe TRBD1 (5 bases). Trimming stripped 6 bases from V and 8 bases from J, with 17 bases between. The CDR3 spans 14 residues. Germline CDR1 and CDR2: MGHDK and SYGVNS. The CDR3 nucleotides are TGTGCCAGCAGCGAAAACTGGGGGTTGGAGCCCCAGCATTTT. Translating it yields CASSENWGLEPQHF.

As regards this clonotype: A clone one base away is much larger, so this may be a read error. The chain employs TRBV5-1 and TRBJ1-1; D call uncertain. CDR3 size: 15 residues. Germline V lookup: CDR1 SGHRS, CDR2 YFSETQ. The CDR3 DNA sequence: TGCGCCAGAAGCTTGGATGGATTCGGGGACACTGAAGCTTTCTTT. Its translation is CARSLDGFGDTEAFF.

This clonotype was detected ten times or more. The chain recombines TRBV19 with TRBJ2-5; 9 bases agree with TRBD1. The CDR3 is 14 residues long. J was trimmed by 2 bases and V by 7 bases; bases with no gene match: 5. The V gene's germline CDR1 is LNHDA and CDR2 SQIVND (reference sequence). The CDR3 protein is CASKRDREQETQYF. The CDR3 DNA reads as TGTGCCAGTAAAAGGGACAGGGAGCAAGAGACCCAGTACTTC.